Detailed here is one TCR beta chain. Its target is unknown. This sample was included in a study of T cells in tuberculosis. Study at large: Sequenced TCRs come from CD1B-GMM tetramer-binding T cells.

The CDR3 loop spans 15 amino acids. Germline trimming cut 5 bases from V and 6 bases from J; bases unmatched to any gene: 12. Germline CDR1 is LNHDA and CDR2 is SQIVND (reference sequence). Study-wide results and limits: Active tuberculosis TCR-alpha repertoires lay closer to GMM-specific TCRs than IGRA-negative controls, suggesting clonal expansion.

As for time point: new active TB diagnosis, blood taken before or within 7 days of starting treatment. Each patient had positive sputum smear microscopy and/or positive culture. Assay used: immunoSEQ multiplex PCR; TCRdb lists only in-frame clones, some missing. In the table there are tens of thousands of clones, over 85% of which are singletons. The receptor was derived from an adult with tuberculosis. The V call is TRBV19, the J call TRBJ1-2, with 7 bases that match TRBD1. This specimen consisted of PBMCs, obtained at tuberculosis diagnosis. The CDR3 region is CASSPPDRVRNGYTF. DNA of the CDR3: TGTGCCAGTAGTCCCCCCGACAGGGTAAGAAATGGCTACACCTTC.